A single sample is the source of the 15 T cell receptor beta chains below, sequenced in a study of blood T cell repertoires in COVID-19. The method was immunoSEQ multiplex PCR; TCRdb's version includes in-frame clones alone and lacks a portion of them. The sample records some 350,000 clones, almost 90% being singletons. The specimen was peripheral blood. These TCRs come from a man aged 18 to 30 with active or convalescent COVID-19.

The gene calls are TRBV4-1 and TRBJ2-4, with D tentatively TRBD1 (5 bases). CDR1 and CDR2 (germline): MGHRA, YSYEKL. V was cut by 2 bases and J by 5 bases, with 10 bases left in between. The CDR3 has 14 residues. As DNA, the CDR3 is TGCGCCAGCAGCCAAAGACTGGGGCAAAACATTCAGTACTTC. Encoded protein: CASSQRLGQNIQYF.

The chain links TRBV5-6 to TRBJ2-2; D unresolved. CDR3 length: 16 residues. Germline V gene lookup returns CDR1 SGHDT and CDR2 YYEEEE. The V end was cut by 0 bases, the J end by 1 base, with 10 bases between. CDR3 coding DNA: TGTGCCAGCAGCTTGGCTTTCACTGGGAACACCGGGGAGCTGTTTTTT. This gives the protein CASSLAFTGNTGELFF.

CDR3 region: CASSASGTGVSNQPQHF. The CDR3 nucleotides are TGTGCCAGCAGTGCATCCGGGACAGGGGTTAGCAATCAGCCCCAGCATTTT. The V and J genes are TRBV27 and TRBJ1-5; 10 bases match TRBD1. This CDR3 comprises 17 residues. CDR1 is MNHEY and CDR2 is SMNVEV in the germline V gene (reference sequence). Unmatched junction bases numbered 7, after V lost 5 bases and J lost 0 bases.

V is TRBV12-3 or TRBV12-4 and J is TRBJ2-7; D remains unclear. The V end was cut by 6 bases, the J end by 1 base, with 4 bases between. CDR3 size: 11 residues. The CDR3 region has the DNA TGTGCCAGCAGCCAGTCCTACGAGCAGTACTTC. Protein: CASSQSYEQYF.

The chain uses TRBV24-1 and TRBJ2-7; 9 bases match TRBD1. There are 16 residues in the CDR3. The V and J ends lost 4 bases and 2 bases, in that order; junction bases with no gene match: 8. Germline V CDR1 and CDR2: KGHDR, SFDVKD. The CDR3 nucleotides read TGTGCCACCAGTGAAGTCACCGGGACAGGGACCTACGAGCAGTACTTC. Amino acids: CATSEVTGTGTYEQYF.

This clone was seen just once. This chain uses TRBV7-8 with TRBJ2-5, with 12 bases aligning to TRBD2. V shed 1 base and J 6 bases; nucleotides not matched to a gene: 15. Germline V gene data show CDR1 as SGHVS and CDR2 as FQNEAQ. The CDR3 length is 19 residues. In DNA, the CDR3 is TGTGCCAGCAGCTTAGGCGCGCCGACGACTAGCGGGAGTGGAAAGACCCAGTACTTC. It encodes CASSLGAPTTSGSGKTQYF.

J is TRBJ2-7 and V is TRBV6-6; TRBD1 agrees at 8 bases. With V trimmed by 4 bases and J by 5 bases, 4 bases remained unmatched. CDR3 length equals 13 residues. The germline gives CDR1 MNHNY, CDR2 SVGAGI (reference sequence). The CDR3 protein is CASSLGQGHEQYF. The CDR3 nucleotides read TGTGCCAGCAGTTTAGGACAGGGCCACGAGCAGTACTTC.

This clone was detected only once. J is TRBJ2-3 and V is TRBV7-3; 7 positions match TRBD2. This CDR3 has 15 amino acids. Unmatched junction bases numbered 6, after V lost 2 bases and J lost 4 bases. Per the germline V gene, CDR1 is SGHTA and CDR2 is FQGTGA. This CDR3 reads CASSLGVGGSDTQYF. The DNA for the CDR3 is TGTGCCAGCAGCTTAGGCGTGGGAGGGTCAGATACGCAGTATTTT.

Comments on this clone: The same CDR3 is also encoded by other DNA sequences in this sample. The chain combines TRBV5-1 with TRBJ2-7, with TRBD1 matching 10 bases. Germline V lookup: CDR1 SGHRS, CDR2 YFSETQ. CDR3 length equals 15 residues. With 1 base clipped from V and 2 bases from J, the junction kept 3 bases outside the gene matches. The CDR3 region is CASSLPGTGAYEQYF. Here the CDR3 DNA reads TGCGCCAGCAGCTTGCCCGGGACAGGGGCCTACGAGCAGTACTTC.

The chain employs TRBV4-2 and TRBJ2-3; 7 nucleotides align to TRBD2. The trim removed 0 bases at V and 9 bases at J, leaving 15 bases unmatched. This CDR3 spans 17 amino acids. Germline V gives CDR1 LGHNA, CDR2 YNFKEQ. The CDR3 DNA reads TGTGCCAGCAGCCAAGACGGATCCCTAGCGGTTCCTTCAACGCAGTATTTT. Protein: CASSQDGSLAVPSTQYF.

The chain couples TRBV27 to TRBJ1-6; D ambiguous. Trimming left V 3 bases short and J 5 bases short, with 8 bases between. The CDR3 is 14 amino acids. From germline, CDR1 is MNHEY and CDR2 SMNVEV (reference sequence). DNA of the CDR3: TGTGCCAGCAGTTTGAACAGCCATAATTCACCCCTCCACTTT. Translating it yields CASSLNSHNSPLHF.

The CDR3 DNA follows: TGCGCCAGCAGCTTGGGGACAGGTATGGCGTTCGTGGATACGCAGTATTTT. Protein sequence: CASSLGTGMAFVDTQYF. The chain recombines TRBV5-1 with TRBJ2-3; 7 positions agree with TRBD1. The ends lost 0 bases at V and 6 bases at J; junction bases unmatched: 13. CDR1 and CDR2 (germline): SGHRS, YFSETQ. The CDR3 consists of 17 residues.

The genes are TRBV19 and TRBJ1-2; no firm D call. Trimming took 5 bases from V and 0 from J, leaving 19 bases between them. The CDR3 consists of 17 residues. Germline-derived CDR1 and CDR2 are LNHDA and SQIVND (reference sequence). The CDR3 loop is CASSVPPTVLSNYGYTF. The CDR3 bases are TGTGCCAGTAGTGTCCCTCCTACAGTTCTCTCTAACTATGGCTACACCTTC.

J is TRBJ1-5 and V is TRBV6-5; D not resolved. V lost 7 bases and J 0 bases, leaving 10 bases between the germline ends. Looked up from germline, CDR1 is MNHEY and CDR2 is SVGAGI. The CDR3 extends over 14 amino acids. The CDR3 is CASTEPYSNQPQHF. CDR3 sequence (DNA): TGTGCCAGCACCGAGCCGTATAGCAATCAGCCCCAGCATTTT.

The genes are TRBV6-5 and TRBJ1-6; no clear D gene. The ends were cut back, 7 bases at V and 6 bases at J, with 7 bases in the middle. The CDR3 consists of 12 residues. The germline CDR1 and CDR2 sequences are MNHEY and SVGAGI. The CDR3 region is CASKQSNSPLHF. DNA for the CDR3: TGTGCCAGCAAACAGAGTAATTCACCCCTCCACTTT.